Shown below are 9 T cell receptor beta chains from a single sample sequenced in a study of shared clonotypes between healthy human individuals. Naive-designated CD8 cells lacked CD45RO, were positively enriched for CCR7, and omitted terminally differentiated effector memory CD45RA+ cells. TCRdb's copy holds only in-frame clones and misses some; the assay was immunoSEQ multiplex PCR. The table lists under 2,000,000 clones, just under 95% of them singletons. Sample: naive CD8+ T cells sorted from blood. The receptors derive from a man aged 18 to 30 in good health.

This sequence joins TRBV11-2 and TRBJ2-7; D may be TRBD1 (6 bases). Germline CDR1 SGHAT, CDR2 FQNNGV. This CDR3 is 14 amino acids long. Trimming stripped 0 bases from V and 9 bases from J, with 15 bases between. CDR3 bases: TGTGCCAGCAGCTTAGATCCCGGGACATCCGGGCAGTACTTC. It encodes CASSLDPGTSGQYF.

The CDR3 loop reads CARRRQGQYF. The CDR3 DNA reads TGTGCCAGAAGACGGCAGGGGCAGTACTTC. The chain is built from TRBV5-3 and TRBJ2-7; the D gene is possibly TRBD1 (5 bases). TRBV5-3 qualifies as an ORF whose function is uncertain. V lost 5 bases and J 9 bases, leaving 9 bases between the germline ends. The CDR3 length is 10 residues.

This chain connects TRBV10-1 to TRBJ1-5; D is uncertain. The CDR3 has 17 residues. V lost 6 bases, J lost 0 bases, and 18 bases lay in between. CDR1 WNHNN and CDR2 SYGVQD come from the germline V gene (reference sequence). This CDR3 reads CASRSTYFTYSNQPQHF. The CDR3 coding sequence is TGCGCCAGCAGGTCGACTTATTTTACTTATAGCAATCAGCCCCAGCATTTT.

This rearrangement joins TRBV5-1 to TRBJ2-2; D gene unclear. CDR1 SGHRS and CDR2 YFSETQ come from the germline V gene. This CDR3 region has 14 residues. Trimming left V 1 base short and J 2 bases short, with 6 bases between. This CDR3 reads CASSLTVNTGELFF. The CDR3 region has the DNA TGCGCCAGCAGCTTGACTGTTAACACCGGGGAGCTGTTTTTT.

This chain links TRBV2 with TRBJ2-1, with 8 bases matching TRBD1. After removal of 10 bases from V and 1 base from J, the junction contained 9 bases not matched to a gene. The CDR3 runs 15 residues. Germline CDR1 and CDR2: SNHLY and FYNNEI. The CDR3, as DNA: TGTGCCACGATTAGGACAGGGACGTCCTACAATGAGCAGTTCTTC. Translated, it gives CATIRTGTSYNEQFF.

The J gene is TRBJ1-4, the V gene TRBV19; TRBD1 might be the D (5 bases). The V gene's germline CDR1 is LNHDA and CDR2 SQIVND (reference sequence). Trimming left V 5 bases short and J 4 bases short, with 14 bases between. This CDR3 is built from 15 residues. DNA of the CDR3: TGTGCCAGTAGTTACCGGGACGTTATTAATGAAAAACTGTTTTTT. Protein product: CASSYRDVINEKLFF.

This clone was recorded only once. The genes are TRBV7-6 and TRBJ2-3; D is unclear. The CDR3 covers 15 residues. The V gene's germline CDR1 is SGHVS and CDR2 FNYEAQ. Trimming removed 1 base at V and 4 bases at J, with 12 bases between. The CDR3 sequence: CASSLDVGFADTQYF. CDR3 in DNA: TGTGCCAGCAGCTTAGATGTAGGGTTCGCAGATACGCAGTATTTT.

V is TRBV6-1 and J is TRBJ1-6, with 8 nucleotides matching TRBD1. This CDR3 contains 14 residues. Germline values: CDR1 MNHNS, CDR2 SASEGT. Trimming removed 10 bases from V and 8 bases from J; junction bases left unmatched: 10. The CDR3 spells CATADRVGDSPLHF. CDR3 DNA sequence: TGTGCCACCGCGGACAGGGTGGGGGATTCACCCCTCCACTTT.

The chain links TRBV30 to TRBJ1-1; unclear D gene. Per germline, CDR1 GTSNPN and CDR2 SVGIG (reference sequence). Trimming pared 0 bases from V and 0 bases from J, leaving 5 bases between. The CDR3 runs 13 residues. CDR3 DNA: TGTGCCTGGAGTGTACCTATGAACACTGAAGCTTTCTTT. It specifies CAWSVPMNTEAFF. The full variable domain, with the rest looked up from reference TRBV30 and TRBJ1-1, is SQTIHQWPATLVQPVGSPLSLECTVEGTSNPNLYWYRQAAGRGLQLLFYSVGIGQISSEVPQNLSASRPQDRQFILSSKKLLLSDSGFYLCAWSVPMNTEAFFGQGTRLTVV.